These 21 T cell receptor beta chains came from one sample sequenced in a study of T-cell memory formation after mild COVID-19. TCRdb re-called the 5' RACE reads with MiXCR, one entry per CDR3 protein. The sample includes 100,000 or so distinct CDR3 sequences, approximately 12% seen only once; the top ten take about 40%. The material sequenced was PBMCs or a T cell subset sorted from them (not recorded which). The source of these receptors is a man aged 18 to 30 who had mild COVID-19 (a few samples of this study predate the infection). Cell type and time point are not known.

This sequence joins TRBV2 and TRBJ2-7; D might be TRBD2 (6 bases). V lost 8 bases, J lost 3 bases, and 14 bases lay in between. Germline-derived CDR1 and CDR2 are SNHLY and FYNNEI. The CDR3 is 13 amino acids. CDR3 sequence (DNA): TGTGCCAGCCGGGGACTGATAAACTACGAGCAGTACTTC. It encodes CASRGLINYEQYF.

CDR3 sequence reads: CAIGAGELFF. The CDR3 nucleotides read TGTGCCATCGGAGCCGGGGAGCTGTTTTTT. The chain combines TRBV12-3 or TRBV12-4 with TRBJ2-2, with D uncertain. The CDR3 has 10 residues. V was pared by 10 bases and J by 6 bases, with 6 bases between.

This clonotype was recorded at least ten times. The chain is built from TRBV12-3 or TRBV12-4 and TRBJ2-5; no reliable D call. The V and J ends lost 6 bases and 2 bases respectively, with 10 bases between them. This CDR3 region has 13 residues. CDR3 loop: CASRSERQETQYF. CDR3 sequence (DNA): TGTGCCAGCAGGTCGGAAAGGCAAGAGACCCAGTACTTC.

Many counts were recorded for this clonotype. The genes are TRBV6-2 or TRBV6-3 and TRBJ1-2, with 9 bases aligning to TRBD1. The CDR3 loop spans 12 amino acids. The germline gives CDR1 MNHEY, CDR2 SVGEGT. The V gene end was trimmed by 6 bases and the J gene end by 6 bases; junction bases not matched to a gene: 2. CDR3 loop: CASSRDRDGYTF. DNA for the CDR3: TGTGCCAGCAGCCGGGACAGGGATGGCTACACCTTC.

A few counts support this clonotype. The chain employs TRBV12-3 or TRBV12-4 and TRBJ2-5; TRBD2 matches 7 bases. The CDR3 has 13 residues. J gave up 3 bases and V 7 bases, and 5 bases lay outside the gene matches. CDR3 loop: CASMGGEEETQYF. The CDR3 bases are TGTGCCAGCATGGGGGGGGAGGAAGAGACCCAGTACTTC.

This clonotype came up many times. The V and J genes are TRBV7-2 and TRBJ2-1; no definite D call. CDR3 length: 12 residues. Germline V lookup: CDR1 SGHTA, CDR2 FQGNSA. V was shortened by 7 bases and J by 7 bases, with 11 bases between the two germline ends. CDR3: CASTQIPNEQFF. The CDR3 DNA sequence: TGTGCCAGCACCCAAATTCCAAATGAGCAGTTCTTC.

This clonotype has ten or more counts. V usage is TRBV2 and J usage is TRBJ2-7, with D possibly TRBD1 on 6 matching bases. Germline V gene data show CDR1 as SNHLY and CDR2 as FYNNEI. Trimming took 7 bases from V and 0 from J, leaving 10 bases between them. The CDR3 contains 13 residues. The CDR3 is CASTRQDSYEQYF. In DNA form, the CDR3 reads TGTGCCAGCACCCGACAGGACTCCTACGAGCAGTACTTC.

This clonotype was counted between two and nine times. The chain is built from TRBV6-1 and TRBJ2-3, with 9 bases lining up with TRBD1. The CDR3 loop spans 14 amino acids. Trimming removed 5 bases from V and 6 bases from J; junction bases left unmatched: 6. Germline lookup yields CDR1 MNHNS and CDR2 SASEGT. CDR3 in DNA: TGTGCCAGCAGTTATTGGACAGGGGCCGATACGCAGTATTTT. It yields the protein CASSYWTGADTQYF.

Many counts were recorded for this clonotype. The V call is TRBV11-2, the J call TRBJ2-5; 9 bases are shared with TRBD1. Germline CDR1 is SGHAT and CDR2 is FQNNGV. The junction had 12 bases not matched to a gene; V was cut back by 5 bases and J by 5 bases. The CDR3 consists of 16 residues. The CDR3 loop reads CASSPWTGAGRETQYF. The CDR3 DNA sequence: TGTGCCAGCAGCCCTTGGACAGGGGCGGGCCGGGAGACCCAGTACTTC.

The chain carries TRBV12-3 or TRBV12-4 and TRBJ2-7; 8 nucleotides align to TRBD1. CDR3 length equals 14 residues. V shed 7 bases and J 1 base; nucleotides not matched to a gene: 6. The CDR3 loop reads CASIGQGHSYEQYF. Written as DNA, the CDR3 is TGTGCCAGCATTGGACAGGGCCATTCCTACGAGCAGTACTTC.

This clonotype came up a few times. The CDR3 here is CASSQTEASTDTQYF. DNA for the CDR3: TGCGCCAGCAGCCAAACAGAGGCTAGCACAGATACGCAGTATTTT. The gene calls are TRBV4-1 and TRBJ2-3; D unclear. The CDR3 totals 15 residues. The V and J ends lost 2 bases and 0 bases respectively, with 9 bases between them. Germline-derived CDR1 and CDR2 are MGHRA and YSYEKL.

The chain has TRBV27 and TRBJ2-7; TRBD1 matches at 8 bases. Trimming took 3 bases from V and 9 from J; bases not matched to a gene: 4. Germline assignment: CDR1 MNHEY and CDR2 SMNVEV (reference sequence). This CDR3 contains 12 residues. CDR3 bases: TGTGCCAGCAGTTTTTACGGACAGGGGCAGTACTTC. This gives the protein CASSFYGQGQYF.

This clonotype came up a few times. The chain uses TRBV6-5 and TRBJ2-7, with a weak D call TRBD1 (5 bases). Trimming removed 2 bases from V and 2 bases from J, with 7 bases in between. The germline CDR1 and CDR2 sequences are MNHEY and SVGAGI. CDR3 length: 13 amino acids. The CDR3 nucleotides are TGTGCCAGCAGTTACGGGGCAGCCTACGAGCAGTACTTC. Translating it yields CASSYGAAYEQYF.

The genes are TRBV9 and TRBJ2-6; possibly TRBD2 for D (6 bases). The germline V gene encodes CDR1 SGDLS and CDR2 YYNGEE. V dropped 0 bases and J dropped 2 bases, with 15 bases sitting between them. The CDR3 loop spans 18 amino acids. CDR3 sequence reads: CASSVVEGRNTGANVLTF. For the CDR3, the DNA is TGTGCCAGCAGCGTAGTGGAGGGTAGGAATACTGGGGCCAACGTCCTGACTTTC.

There are many counts of this clonotype. The genes are TRBV5-6 and TRBJ2-3; D is unclear. This CDR3 comprises 13 residues. The germline CDR1 and CDR2 sequences are SGHDT and YYEEEE. The V end was cut by 0 bases, the J end by 7 bases, with 9 bases between. CDR3 sequence reads: CASSLEQSYTQYF. The CDR3 nucleotides read TGTGCCAGCAGCTTGGAACAGAGTTATACGCAGTATTTT.

This chain uses TRBV7-6 with TRBJ2-7; TRBD2 might be the D (5 bases). V was shortened by 1 base and J by 10 bases, with 14 bases between the two germline ends. From germline, CDR1 is SGHVS and CDR2 FNYEAQ. CDR3 length: 13 residues. DNA for the CDR3: TGTGCCAGCAGCTTAGGCGAGGGAGTGGAACAGTACGTC. Translating gives CASSLGEGVEQYV.

The V gene is TRBV29-1, the J gene TRBJ1-3, with D tentatively TRBD1 (6 bases). V lost 7 bases, J lost 6 bases, and 16 bases lay in between. Germline-derived CDR1 and CDR2 are SQVTM and ANQGSEA. The CDR3 extends over 13 amino acids. Written as DNA, the CDR3 is TGCAGCGCCGGAGGGGGACAAGAAAACACCATATATTTT. It translates to CSAGGGQENTIYF.

The chain employs TRBV7-9 and TRBJ2-1; D unclear. This CDR3 contains 12 residues. The V gene's germline CDR1 is SEHNR and CDR2 FQNEAQ (reference sequence). Between the trimmed V and J ends, which lost 4 bases and 8 bases, there was a span of 9 bases. The CDR3 is CASSSAVDEQFF. The CDR3 DNA reads as TGTGCCAGCAGCTCCGCGGTTGATGAGCAGTTCTTC.

This clonotype was detected only a few times. V usage is TRBV7-9 and J usage is TRBJ2-7; 7 positions match TRBD2. Looked up from germline, CDR1 is SEHNR and CDR2 is FQNEAQ (reference sequence). V shed 5 bases, J shed 3 bases, and the junction held 10 bases outside the gene matches. The length of the CDR3 is 15 residues. In DNA form, the CDR3 reads TGTGCCAGCAGCCTTGCGGGGAGGGAAAACTACGAGCAGTACTTC. Its protein product is CASSLAGRENYEQYF.

The rearrangement joins TRBV20-1 to TRBJ1-2, with no clear D. The ends were cut back, 6 bases at V and 3 bases at J, with 14 bases in the middle. The CDR3 is made up of 13 amino acids. The V gene's germline CDR1 is DFQATT and CDR2 SNEGSKA (reference sequence). The CDR3 sequence is CSATTVGYYGYTF. The CDR3 nucleotides read TGCAGTGCGACAACGGTGGGTTACTATGGCTACACCTTC.

This clonotype has a handful of counts. The V gene is TRBV4-3, the J gene TRBJ1-2; TRBD1 matches 9 bases. The V gene end was trimmed by 1 base and the J gene end by 7 bases; junction bases not matched to a gene: 10. This CDR3 is built from 16 residues. Germline V gene lookup returns CDR1 LGHNA and CDR2 YSLEER. The CDR3 DNA is TGCGCCAGCAGCCAAGTTGTGGACAGGGGTACGGGTGGCTACACCTTC. Its translation: CASSQVVDRGTGGYTF.